This T cell receptor beta chain was sequenced during a study of response to subunit inactivated influenza vaccine. Broader study findings: T cells newly recruited by each seasonal influenza vaccination are few, the authors suggested.

A single record per CDR3 protein comes from TCRdb applying MiXCR to the RT-PCR reads. This table holds approximately 500,000 distinct CDR3 sequences, 14% found once. CDR1 DFQATT and CDR2 SNEGSKA come from the germline V gene (reference sequence). This CDR3 comprises 13 residues. V lost 5 bases, J lost 4 bases, and 5 bases stayed unmatched. Comments on this clonotype: Its target is not known.

The V and J genes are TRBV20-1 and TRBJ2-7, with 10 bases lining up with TRBD1. This TCR came from a man aged 45-60 years who received an inactivated influenza vaccine. This material consisted of PBMCs from blood, taken roughly 12 days after vaccination. The CDR3 loop is CSASPGQGYEQYF. The CDR3, as DNA: TGCAGTGCTTCGCCGGGACAGGGGTACGAGCAGTACTTC.